A selection of T cell receptor beta chains follows, all from one sample in a study of shared clonotypes between healthy human individuals. Profiled with immunoSEQ multiplex PCR; TCRdb holds only in-frame clones, not every one. Here the sample spans millions of clones, 95% being singletons. The sequenced material came from naive CD4+ T cells sorted from blood. These receptors all come from a young man in good health. Each CDR3 is given with its conserved first and last residue. Fields, in order: clone size, D gene, V gene, J gene, CDR3 protein, CDR3 DNA. D genes are given only for firm matches. The size entry is marked missing in some rows and otherwise reads once, few, many or a size class.

clone size: -; D gene: -; V gene: TRBV27; J gene: TRBJ1-5; CDR3 protein: CASSLSTGGHQPQHF; CDR3 DNA: TGTGCCAGCAGTTTATCGACAGGCGGTCATCAGCCCCAGCATTTT
clone size: -; D gene: -; V gene: TRBV6-6; J gene: TRBJ2-7; CDR3 protein: CASSTQGGEQYF; CDR3 DNA: TGTGCCAGCAGTACCCAGGGGGGCGAGCAGTACTTC
clone size: -; D gene: -; V gene: TRBV13; J gene: TRBJ1-3; CDR3 protein: CASSEGTRPTSGNTIYF; CDR3 DNA: TGTGCCAGCAGCGAAGGGACGCGTCCTACCTCTGGAAACACCATATATTTT
clone size: -; D gene: -; V gene: TRBV4-1; J gene: TRBJ1-5; CDR3 protein: CASSQETDTSYSNQPQHF; CDR3 DNA: TGCGCCAGCAGCCAAGAGACGGATACCAGTTATAGCAATCAGCCCCAGCATTTT
clone size: -; D gene: TRBD1; V gene: TRBV27; J gene: TRBJ1-5; CDR3 protein: CASRLEGADGNQPQHF; CDR3 DNA: TGTGCCAGCAGACTTGAGGGGGCTGACGGCAATCAGCCCCAGCATTTT
clone size: once; D gene: TRBD1; V gene: TRBV10-1; J gene: TRBJ1-4; CDR3 protein: CASSRTGKNEKLFF; CDR3 DNA: TGCGCCAGCAGTCGGACAGGGAAAAATGAAAAACTGTTTTTT
clone size: -; D gene: -; V gene: TRBV7-8; J gene: TRBJ2-2; CDR3 protein: CASSLPPQAELFF; CDR3 DNA: TGTGCCAGCAGCTTACCCCCTCAGGCAGAGCTGTTTTTT
clone size: -; D gene: TRBD2; V gene: TRBV11-3; J gene: TRBJ2-3; CDR3 protein: CASSFYGLAGVADTQYF; CDR3 DNA: TGTGCCAGCAGCTTCTACGGACTAGCGGGGGTGGCAGATACGCAGTATTTT
clone size: -; D gene: TRBD1; V gene: TRBV5-1; J gene: TRBJ1-2; CDR3 protein: CASSIGQVNYGYTF; CDR3 DNA: TGCGCCAGCAGCATCGGACAGGTCAACTATGGCTACACCTTC
clone size: -; D gene: -; V gene: TRBV14; J gene: TRBJ1-1; CDR3 protein: CASRKDSVNTEAFF; CDR3 DNA: TGTGCCAGCAGGAAAGACAGTGTGAACACTGAAGCTTTCTTT
clone size: -; D gene: TRBD1; V gene: TRBV27; J gene: TRBJ2-7; CDR3 protein: CASSQSGRGRDEQYF; CDR3 DNA: TGTGCCAGCAGCCAATCTGGCAGGGGGCGAGACGAGCAGTACTTC
clone size: -; D gene: TRBD1; V gene: TRBV7-9; J gene: TRBJ1-2; CDR3 protein: CASSLYLSGGDYGYTF; CDR3 DNA: TGTGCCAGCAGCTTATACCTTTCAGGGGGCGATTATGGCTACACCTTC
clone size: -; D gene: -; V gene: TRBV25-1; J gene: TRBJ2-2; CDR3 protein: CASSGYDLTANTGELFF; CDR3 DNA: TGTGCCAGCAGTGGGTATGACTTGACCGCGAACACCGGGGAGCTGTTTTTT
clone size: -; D gene: -; V gene: TRBV7-8; J gene: TRBJ2-5; CDR3 protein: CASSPDRQETQYF; CDR3 DNA: TGTGCCAGCAGCCCGGACAGACAAGAGACCCAGTACTTC
clone size: -; D gene: -; V gene: TRBV19; J gene: TRBJ1-2; CDR3 protein: CASSRSGLTARNYGYTF; CDR3 DNA: TGTGCCAGTAGTAGGTCGGGCTTAACAGCGAGAAACTATGGCTACACCTTC
clone size: -; D gene: TRBD1; V gene: TRBV28; J gene: TRBJ1-5; CDR3 protein: CASSTLGQGVNQPQHF; CDR3 DNA: TGTGCCAGCAGTACCCTAGGACAGGGAGTTAATCAGCCCCAGCATTTT
clone size: -; D gene: -; V gene: TRBV5-1; J gene: TRBJ2-1; CDR3 protein: CASRTQGQNNEQFF; CDR3 DNA: TGCGCCAGCAGAACCCAAGGACAGAACAATGAGCAGTTCTTC
clone size: -; D gene: TRBD1; V gene: TRBV2; J gene: TRBJ2-2; CDR3 protein: CASSLQGSDTGELFF; CDR3 DNA: TGTGCCAGCAGTCTACAGGGGTCGGACACCGGGGAGCTGTTTTTT
clone size: -; D gene: -; V gene: TRBV18; J gene: TRBJ2-2; CDR3 protein: CASSPRDTGELFF; CDR3 DNA: TGTGCCAGCTCACCCCGGGACACCGGGGAGCTGTTTTTT
clone size: -; D gene: -; V gene: TRBV30; J gene: TRBJ1-2; CDR3 protein: CAWTSSRGYTF; CDR3 DNA: TGTGCCTGGACCTCTTCAAGGGGCTACACCTTC
clone size: -; D gene: TRBD2; V gene: TRBV29-1; J gene: TRBJ2-5; CDR3 protein: CSVSGTSGSIEETQYF; CDR3 DNA: TGCAGCGTCTCCGGGACTAGCGGCTCTATAGAAGAGACCCAGTACTTC
clone size: -; D gene: TRBD2; V gene: TRBV12-5; J gene: TRBJ2-1; CDR3 protein: CASGLGLAGYNEQFF; CDR3 DNA: TGTGCTAGTGGTTTGGGACTAGCGGGGTACAATGAGCAGTTCTTC
clone size: -; D gene: -; V gene: TRBV2; J gene: TRBJ1-1; CDR3 protein: CASSARTVNTEAFF; CDR3 DNA: TGTGCCAGCAGTGCTAGGACAGTGAACACTGAAGCTTTCTTT
clone size: -; D gene: -; V gene: TRBV7-2; J gene: TRBJ1-6; CDR3 protein: CASSLEGNRGSPLHF; CDR3 DNA: TGTGCCAGCAGCTTAGAGGGGAATCGAGGCTCACCCCTCCACTTT
clone size: once; D gene: -; V gene: TRBV5-1; J gene: TRBJ1-1; CDR3 protein: CASSHESVQGNTEAFF; CDR3 DNA: TGCGCCAGCAGCCACGAAAGCGTACAGGGGAACACTGAAGCTTTCTTT
clone size: -; D gene: -; V gene: TRBV2; J gene: TRBJ1-1; CDR3 protein: CASREGLNTEAFF; CDR3 DNA: TGTGCCAGCAGAGAGGGGCTGAACACTGAAGCTTTCTTT
clone size: -; D gene: -; V gene: TRBV21-1; J gene: TRBJ1-2; CDR3 protein: CASSGLGANYGYTF; CDR3 DNA: TGTGCCAGCAGCGGGTTGGGAGCTAACTATGGCTACACCTTC
clone size: -; D gene: -; V gene: TRBV10-3; J gene: TRBJ1-1; CDR3 protein: CAISQQVNTEAFF; CDR3 DNA: TGTGCCATCAGCCAACAGGTCAACACTGAAGCTTTCTTT
clone size: -; D gene: TRBD1; V gene: TRBV6-5; J gene: TRBJ2-7; CDR3 protein: CASSYTEPGQGYEQYF; CDR3 DNA: TGTGCCAGCAGTTACACGGAGCCGGGACAGGGCTACGAGCAGTACTTC
clone size: -; D gene: TRBD2; V gene: TRBV11-2; J gene: TRBJ2-3; CDR3 protein: CASSFLAGAGTDTQYF; CDR3 DNA: TGTGCCAGCAGCTTTCTAGCGGGGGCCGGCACAGATACGCAGTATTTT
clone size: -; D gene: -; V gene: TRBV11-2; J gene: TRBJ2-2; CDR3 protein: CASSDLGQGGTGELFF; CDR3 DNA: TGTGCCAGCAGCGACCTAGGCCAGGGGGGAACCGGGGAGCTGTTTTTT
clone size: -; D gene: -; V gene: TRBV11-2; J gene: TRBJ1-1; CDR3 protein: CASSSNAGGTEAFF; CDR3 DNA: TGTGCCAGCAGCTCGAATGCCGGGGGCACTGAAGCTTTCTTT
clone size: -; D gene: -; V gene: TRBV7-6; J gene: TRBJ2-3; CDR3 protein: CASSFGHLSTDTQYF; CDR3 DNA: TGTGCCAGCAGCTTCGGACATTTGAGCACAGATACGCAGTATTTT
clone size: -; D gene: -; V gene: TRBV7-9; J gene: TRBJ2-1; CDR3 protein: CASSPAERISYNEQFF; CDR3 DNA: TGTGCCAGCAGCCCTGCGGAGCGGATCTCCTACAATGAGCAGTTCTTC
clone size: once; D gene: TRBD1; V gene: TRBV5-6; J gene: TRBJ1-2; CDR3 protein: CASREGQVPYGYTF; CDR3 DNA: TGTGCCAGCAGGGAGGGACAGGTCCCCTATGGCTACACCTTC
clone size: -; D gene: TRBD1; V gene: TRBV18; J gene: TRBJ1-1; CDR3 protein: CASSQDRGTDTEAFF; CDR3 DNA: TGTGCCAGCTCCCAGGACAGGGGGACGGACACTGAAGCTTTCTTT
clone size: -; D gene: -; V gene: TRBV2; J gene: TRBJ2-2; CDR3 protein: CASSEENGAGELFF; CDR3 DNA: TGTGCCAGCAGTGAAGAGAATGGGGCCGGGGAGCTGTTTTTT
clone size: -; D gene: -; V gene: TRBV12-1; J gene: TRBJ1-2; CDR3 protein: CASSFDWNYGYTF; CDR3 DNA: TGTGCCAGCAGCTTTGATTGGAACTATGGCTACACCTTC
clone size: -; D gene: TRBD1; V gene: TRBV9; J gene: TRBJ1-3; CDR3 protein: CASSPLRDRVGNTIYF; CDR3 DNA: TGTGCCAGCAGCCCGTTGAGGGACAGGGTTGGAAACACCATATATTTT